This is a list of T cell receptor beta chains from one sample in a study of beta chain features in type 1 diabetes. Clones were sequenced by immunoSEQ multiplex PCR, and TCRdb holds only the in-frame ones, with some missing. Here the sample spans 300,000 to 350,000 clones, approximately 13% being singletons. The sequencing input was naive CD4+ T cells from blood. These receptors were obtained from a woman aged 18-29 years with type 1 diabetes. Both conserved end residues are trimmed from each CDR3.

V gene	J gene	CDR3 protein
TRBV7-2	TRBJ2-5	ASSHPPGQKETQY
TRBV4-1	TRBJ2-6	ASSQETGLSGANVLT
TRBV15	TRBJ2-2	ATSRDRGGKNTGELF
TRBV27	TRBJ2-5	ASSSGASGKETQY
TRBV9	TRBJ2-1	ASSVETSYNEQF
TRBV7-9	TRBJ2-7	ASSEQPYEQY
TRBV28	TRBJ1-2	ASDSNYGYT
TRBV19	TRBJ2-5	ASRGQDRGTQY
TRBV28	TRBJ2-3	ASSSPGQGDTDTQY
TRBV11-2	TRBJ2-3	ASSLGVYGDTQY
TRBV28	TRBJ1-1	ASSRQLEAF
TRBV10-3	TRBJ2-1	AIRGSSGSPYNEQF
TRBV6-1	TRBJ2-2	ASSGIAGEVGELF
TRBV5-4	TRBJ1-3	ASSLQGTGNTIY
TRBV12-5	TRBJ1-5	ASGQDPQRGPQH
TRBV2	TRBJ1-1	ASSGDRTLSGTEAF
TRBV4-3	TRBJ2-5	ASSQESHPKTQY
TRBV4-3	TRBJ1-2	ASSGAGAYGYT
TRBV28	TRBJ2-7	ASSLQGTSYEQY
TRBV9	TRBJ2-1	ASSLSGGPSYNEQF
TRBV5-1	TRBJ2-7	ASKVGTTYEQY
TRBV7-2	TRBJ1-5	ASSLVGEGQPQH
TRBV2	TRBJ2-1	ASSYRDRPYEQF
TRBV5-4	TRBJ1-1	ASSLVQGLNTEAF
TRBV30	TRBJ1-5	AWGRTGGNQPQH
TRBV6-5	TRBJ1-1	ASRTPGGTEAF
TRBV6-6	TRBJ2-7	ASSLGTSYEQY
TRBV5-4	TRBJ2-6	ASSLGGGPGANVLT